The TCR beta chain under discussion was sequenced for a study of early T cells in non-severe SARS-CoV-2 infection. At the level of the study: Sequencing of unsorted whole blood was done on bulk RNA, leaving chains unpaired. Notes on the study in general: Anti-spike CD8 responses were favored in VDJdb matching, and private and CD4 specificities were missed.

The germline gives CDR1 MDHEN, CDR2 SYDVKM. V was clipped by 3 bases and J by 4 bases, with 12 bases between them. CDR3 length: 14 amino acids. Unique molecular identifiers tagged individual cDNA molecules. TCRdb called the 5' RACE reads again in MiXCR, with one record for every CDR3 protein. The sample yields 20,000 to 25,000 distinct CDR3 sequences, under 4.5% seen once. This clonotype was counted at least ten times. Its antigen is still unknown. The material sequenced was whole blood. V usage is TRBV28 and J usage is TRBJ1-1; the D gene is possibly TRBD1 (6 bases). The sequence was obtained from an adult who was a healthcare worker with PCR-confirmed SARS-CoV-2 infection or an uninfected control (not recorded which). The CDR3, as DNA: TGTGCCAGCAGTTTCAGGGGAGTGGGCACTGAAGCTTTCTTT. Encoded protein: CASSFRGVGTEAFF.